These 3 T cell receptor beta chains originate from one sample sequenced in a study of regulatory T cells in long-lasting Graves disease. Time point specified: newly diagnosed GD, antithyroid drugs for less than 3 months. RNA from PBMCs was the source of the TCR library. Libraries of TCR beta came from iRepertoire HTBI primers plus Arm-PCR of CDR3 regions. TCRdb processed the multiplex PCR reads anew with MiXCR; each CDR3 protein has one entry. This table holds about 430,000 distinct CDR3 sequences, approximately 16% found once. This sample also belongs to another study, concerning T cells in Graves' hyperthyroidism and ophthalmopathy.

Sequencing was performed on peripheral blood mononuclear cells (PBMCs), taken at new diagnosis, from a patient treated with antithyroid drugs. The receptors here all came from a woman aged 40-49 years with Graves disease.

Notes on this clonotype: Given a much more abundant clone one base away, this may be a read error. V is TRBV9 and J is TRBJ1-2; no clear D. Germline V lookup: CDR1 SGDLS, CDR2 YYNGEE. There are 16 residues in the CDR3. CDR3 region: CASSVETAIIHGGCTF. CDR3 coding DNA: TGTGCCAGCAGCGTAGAAACTGCTATAATACATGGAGGCTGCACCTTC.

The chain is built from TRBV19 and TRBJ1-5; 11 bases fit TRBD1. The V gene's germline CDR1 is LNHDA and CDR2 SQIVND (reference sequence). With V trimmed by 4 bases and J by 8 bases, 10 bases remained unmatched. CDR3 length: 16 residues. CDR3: CASSSRDRGGLEPQHF. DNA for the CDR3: TGTGCCAGTAGTAGCCGGGACAGGGGGGGATTAGAGCCCCAGCATTTT. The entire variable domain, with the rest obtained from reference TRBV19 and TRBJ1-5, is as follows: DGGITQSPKYLFRKEGQNVTLSCEQNLNHDAMYWYRQDPGQGLRLIYYSQIVNDFQKGDIAEGYSVSREKKESFPLTVTSAQKNPTAFYLCASSSRDRGGLEPQHFGDGTRLSIL.

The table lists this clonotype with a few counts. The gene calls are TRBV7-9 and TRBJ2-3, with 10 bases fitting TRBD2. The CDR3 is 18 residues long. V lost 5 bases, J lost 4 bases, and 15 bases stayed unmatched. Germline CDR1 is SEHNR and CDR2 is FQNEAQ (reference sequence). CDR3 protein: CASSPSLAGALGADTQYF. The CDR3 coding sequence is TGTGCCAGCAGCCCTAGTCTAGCGGGAGCTTTAGGTGCAGATACGCAGTATTTT.